This record covers a single TCR beta chain. Original processing methods: For nucleated cells, counts were estimated from reference gene primer amplification. Repertoires were generated with immunoSEQ multiplex PCR, while TCRdb's copy carries only in-frame clones and drops some. The V and J calls and clone size were taken over from that table, and D and trimming were inferred from the DNA. Here the sample spans roughly 200,000 clones, approximately 90% being singletons. These data originate in a study of blood T cell repertoires in COVID-19. About the research overall: Samples representing acute and convalescent COVID-19 were sourced from the United States, Italy and Spain.

Residents of 20 to 25 US areas, aged roughly 18 to 89 years, made up the participants. Participants had their cohort set by participant-reported clinical history. Per germline, CDR1 SGHVS and CDR2 FNYEAQ. The CDR3 has 15 residues. V lost 1 base to trimming and J lost 0 bases, with 6 bases between them. This chain joins TRBV7-6 and TRBJ2-2; D is undetermined. The sample comprised PBMCs or T cells enriched from blood (not recorded which). The origin of this receptor is a man aged 25 to 40 who had recovered from COVID-19. CDR3: CASSLVQTNTGELFF. The CDR3 DNA is TGTGCCAGCAGCTTAGTACAGACGAACACCGGGGAGCTGTTTTTT.